What follows describes a single TCR beta chain. In germline, CDR1 is SGHVS, CDR2 FQNEAQ. This CDR3 has 14 residues. The germline V and J ends were trimmed by 5 bases and 7 bases, with 18 bases remaining between them. Everyone who took part was 18 to 89 years old, and they came from about 25 US areas. Before being deemed recovered, Cohort 3 donors had two negative PCRs, clearance, or symptom resolution. Sequencing used immunoSEQ multiplex PCR; TCRdb keeps in-frame clones, though not all of them. The table has 250,000 to 350,000 clones, less than 85% seen once. This sample was taken from a study of blood T cell repertoires in COVID-19. Study in general: The United States, Italy and Spain supplied acute and convalescent COVID-19 samples.

The gene calls are TRBV7-8 and TRBJ2-7; the D gene is possibly TRBD2 (5 bases). This clonotype was obtained from a woman in her fifties or sixties who had recovered from COVID-19. Sequenced input: PBMCs or T cells enriched from blood (not recorded which). The CDR3 protein is CASSPRANRGEQYF. The CDR3 DNA reads TGTGCCAGCAGCCCCCGGGCCAACCGCGGGGAGCAGTACTTC. Filled out from reference TRBV7-8 and TRBJ2-7, the complete variable domain reads GAGVSQSPRYKVAKRGQDVALRCDPISGHVSLFWYQQALGQGPEFLTYFQNEAQLDKSGLPSDRFFAERPEGSVSTLKIQRTQQEDSAVYLCASSPRANRGEQYFGPGTRLTVT.